This T cell receptor beta chain stems from a study of cytomegalovirus exposure and HLA in healthy donors (dated by TCRdb to 2017 to 2019). At the level of the whole study: In an earlier analysis of approximately 640 of the donors, 250 to 350 Gb of sequence data and about 110 million unique TCR beta sequences from about 179 million T cells were reported. A later genetic analysis took genome-wide SNP genotypes for about 55% of the roughly 670 donors and used that subset as a discovery cohort. A separate validation cohort of about 110 different subjects was used in addition to the 666-subject first cohort. Approximately 300 gigabases of sequencing data and around 85 million unique TCR sequences made up an early release that covered 500 to 650 HLA-typed donors. The study was designed to test whether signatures of past pathogen exposure could be identified by cataloging public T cell receptors. Several DR-DQ haplotypes were treated as single units for association and clustering because of strong linkage in the cohort. An earlier analysis of more than 450 of the donors used high-throughput TCR beta sequencing to judge whether each TCR beta V gene segment behaved as functional or pseudogenic. To predict cytomegalovirus infection status, the study combined high-throughput TCR immunosequencing, statistical association of individual TCRs with disease status, and machine learning. Class I and class II HLA loci were covered by the typing at four-digit resolution. All discovery cohort repertoires had been generated on a single sequencing platform. Alongside the repertoire data, information on donor age, sex, ethnicity and CMV serostatus was compiled. A later analysis re-analyzed previously published TCR beta repertoires from about 730 donors and added high-resolution HLA genotyping to study TCR occurrence patterns. Among a few hundred genotyped donors of the cohort, an average of about 240,000 unique TCR beta nucleotide sequences were sequenced per donor, about a sixth of them non-productive. The study used immunosequencing to profile the T cell repertoires of approximately 640 subjects and linked those repertoires to cytomegalovirus serostatus. The genetic ancestry cluster associated with self-reported Caucasian donors included over 80% of the 350 to 500 genotyped donors. The number of typed donors differed by locus: about 620-640 for A, B, C, DRB1 and DQB1; roughly 510 for DQA1; approximately 600 for DPA1; and roughly 450 for DPB1. Rather than drawing on any new phenotypic data, the later analysis identified candidate immune exposures from TCR beta sequences and the way those sequences occurred across donors. The study at large found these results: Correlated functional status among segregating V segments might be attributable to linkage disequilibrium, but an unknown experimental factor could not be ruled out. About 17 rarely observed V segments, including chromosome 9 orphons, were excluded from the earlier analysis of about 500 of the donors because counts were too low. The classifier was reported to diagnose cytomegalovirus status with high specificity and sensitivity in both the original cohort and the validation cohort. According to a later analysis, TCR association rates differed among HLA loci, with DRB1 alleles showing the most associated TCRs and HLA-C alleles showing the fewest. Because HLA typing was unavailable for some donors at each locus, only the typed subset was used in association tests. Because the 87-base-pair reads could not distinguish some IMGT-functional V segments, including TRBV6-2 and TRBV6-3, those segments were excluded. Broadly in line with IMGT annotations, most TCR beta V segments showed up in productive rearrangements about 90% or about 30% of the time in an earlier analysis of 587 of the donors. Several of the top co-occurrence clusters appeared to be linked to parvovirus B19, influenza, CMV and Epstein-Barr virus, according to a later analysis. Only TCR beta chains were sequenced in this cohort, and the absence of alpha or paired-chain data limited detectable features. In vitro tests confirmed that three of the cytomegalovirus-associated TCR beta chains recognize cytomegalovirus antigens. A further reported finding was that TCR beta sequences accurately predicted the HLA-A and HLA-B alleles for most subjects in the first cohort. In a later genetic analysis, a missense DCLRE1C variant was associated with V-gene and J-gene trimming of TCR beta chains, and the association was replicated in an independent cohort. The study listed over 150 TCR beta chains as associated with cytomegalovirus. According to a later genetic analysis, donors in an Asian-associated ancestry cluster had fewer N-insertions in productive TCRs than the roughly 670-donor mean. In a later analysis, some 17,000 TCR beta sequences were associated with specific HLA alleles at a false discovery rate of 0.05. When HLA alleles, especially DR and DQ, strongly co-occurred, attributing TCR associations to individual alleles was difficult. CMV serostatus was the only immune exposure information available for the cohort. According to a later analysis, most CMV-associated TCR beta chains appeared to be HLA-restricted, and the HLA associations seemed to be driven largely by CMV exposure. In a later analysis, HLA-associated TCR beta chains showed more clonal expansion and lower generation probabilities than non-associated chains that were equally common. The sequencing pipeline was judged likely to have produced a cluster of highly shared sequence variants as a technical artifact. According to the authors, the approach could potentially be generalized to other disease states and immunological phenotypes. The presence/absence analyses assumed that sequencing depth was roughly uniform across donors, and that assumption may not be true. Across donors, most TCR sequences were observed very rarely, whereas some public TCRs were present in many individuals.

In total, roughly 710 healthy bone marrow donors made up the cohort. At the time of sampling, every cohort member was nominally healthy, though immune exposures that went unrecorded were likely present. The donor was CMV seropositive and was included in the group of almost 300 seropositive cohort members. A peripheral blood sample was provided by each donor, and peripheral blood mononuclear cells were used for TCR beta sequencing. The Qiagen DNeasy Blood Extraction Kit was used to extract genomic DNA from the blood cell samples. To prepare the library, the immunoSEQ multiplex PCR assay was applied. The multiplex PCR relied on a mix of 60 forward primers for TCR Vbeta segments and 13 reverse primers for TCR Jbeta segments. A multiplex PCR assay on genomic DNA amplified the CDR3 region of rearranged TCR beta genes. The Illumina HiSeq System was used to sequence the amplified TCR beta libraries as 87-base-pair reads. In the authors' own workflow: Across the 670 or so repertoires, a later analysis counted around 80 million unique TCR beta chains, roughly 11 million of which were shared by at least two donors. A nearest-neighbor algorithm error-corrected the raw reads and collapsed the reads into unique sequences, merging closely related sequences to remove PCR and sequencing errors. V, D and J gene segments were assigned by aligning CDR3 sequences to IMGT reference sequences. For a sequence to be retained, a match of at least six nucleotides was required to both a V gene segment and a J gene segment. Rearrangements were called productive when the CDR3 lacked stop codons and stayed in frame with V and J; all others were non-productive. CDR3 was defined by IMGT convention, running from the second conserved V-encoded cysteine to the conserved J-encoded phenylalanine. Sequences without an unambiguous match to a single V gene segment were excluded from the earlier analysis of approximately 600 of the donors. An earlier analysis of fewer than 650 of the donors classified V segments as functional when productive rearrangements were above 56.7% and as segregating when the standard deviation between donors was above 5%. A statistical classification framework was built for diagnosing cytomegalovirus status from the catalog of TCR beta chain sequences. In a later analysis, TCR nucleotide sequences were compared against IMGT/GENE-DB human TR gene sequences so that V and J genes could be assigned. A later analysis assigned CDR3 sequences and most-parsimonious VDJ recombination scenarios with the TCRdist pipeline. In a later analysis, each TCR beta chain was defined by its CDR3 amino acid sequence together with its V-gene family, and reads lacking a unique V-gene family were excluded. To address suspected cross-contamination and a sequencing artifact, a later analysis removed a few hundred highly shared, low-generation-probability nucleotide sequences. In a later analysis, a clonal expansion index was calculated for each public chain from normalized within-repertoire ranks of inferred template counts. A later analysis computed generation probabilities with a VDJ recombination model fitted to out-of-frame rearrangements, and checked the results against IGoR. In a later analysis, hypergeometric tests were used to score TCR-TCR, TCR-HLA and TCR-CMV co-occurrence, with a repertoire-size bias correction applied to TCR pairs. False discovery rates were estimated in a later analysis by permuting HLA or CMV assignments 20 times. In a later analysis, co-occurring TCRs were grouped using DBSCAN, and TCRdist sequence similarity was added for clustering within HLA-allele-positive subsets. Co-occurrence clustering excluded repertoires with fewer than 30,000 or more than 120,000 public chains, plus five with anomalous nucleotide sharing. TCRdb took over this immuneACCESS table, retaining in-frame rearrangements with V and J assigned. Such tables are incomplete; in checked studies, under half of the missing clones stem from an unresolved V gene, and the remainder is unexplained. V, J and clone size reflect that table, while D and trimming were determined from the DNA. The sample records some 120,000 clones, 8% to 11% of which are singletons. About 4.7% of the sample is held by the ten biggest clonotypes.

This clone appeared a few times. What antigen it recognizes has not been identified. No base-level quality is on record; no much larger clone is a single base apart. V gives up 2 bases and J gives up 1 base, and the segment between their germline ends measures 5 bases. The CDR3 holds 13 amino acids from the cysteine to the phenylalanine. Here the CDR3 DNA is all that survives: 39 bases in frame from base 1. The germline V gene yields MNHEY for CDR1 and SVGAGI for CDR2. The TCR sequence derives from a woman under 30 in good health and CMV-seropositive. The material sequenced was PBMCs. The chain is made from TRBV6-5 and TRBJ1-1, with TRBD1 as a weak D call on 5 bases. The nucleotide sequence is TGTGCCAGCAGTTACAGGGGGAACACTGAAGCTTTCTTT. Its protein reads: CASSYRGNTEAFF.